The T cell receptor (beta chain) under discussion was sequenced for a study of Tregs in tolerant kidney transplant recipients. Overall study findings and caveats: Changing PCR primers prevented nucleotide comparison between some patients' samples. Tolerant patients' donor-specific Tregs expanded beyond overall Tregs, suggesting antigen-driven growth.

The germline V and J ends were trimmed by 0 bases and 5 bases, with 9 bases remaining between them. Germline V gene sequence: CDR1 SGDLS, CDR2 YYNGEE. This CDR3 comprises 14 residues. The nonmyeloablative bone marrow transplants came from related graft donors, with transient mixed chimerism. Thawed PBMCs were FACS-sorted into unstimulated CD4+CD25+CD127- regulatory T cells, CD4+CD25- non-regulatory cells, CD4 and CD8 cells. Sequencing used immunoSEQ multiplex PCR; TCRdb keeps in-frame clones, though not all of them. The sample lists approximately 47,000 clones, approximately 90% seen once, with 15% to 19% in the top ten. By its share, this clone is medium-sized. Its antigen is unidentified.

The sequencing here drew on CD8+ T cells from blood (PBMCs), taken 12 months after the transplant. The V and J genes are TRBV9 and TRBJ1-3, with D tentatively TRBD1 (6 bases). The clonotype originates from a human patient who received a combined kidney and bone marrow transplant. The graft donor may have contributed some T cells. Written as DNA, the CDR3 is TGTGCCAGCAGCGTAGATGGACAGAGAAACACCATATATTTT. Protein product: CASSVDGQRNTIYF.